What follows are 6 T cell receptor beta chains derived from one specimen sequenced in a study of T-cell memory formation after mild COVID-19. Each CDR3 protein is one row after TCRdb ran MiXCR on the 5' RACE reads. The sample lists under 700,000 distinct CDR3 sequences, about a fifth occurring once. Material: PBMCs or a T cell subset sorted from them (not recorded which). These receptors came from an adult woman who had mild COVID-19 (a few samples of this study predate the infection). Cell type and time point are not known.

This clonotype was seen a few times. The chain couples TRBV6-1 to TRBJ1-3; D is undetermined. There are 13 residues in the CDR3. The V gene lost 1 base and the J gene lost 4 bases, with 5 bases spanning the gap. The germline CDR1 and CDR2 sequences are MNHNS and SASEGT. Here the CDR3 DNA reads TGTGCCAGCAGTGAAGGGTCCGGAAACACCATATATTTT. It is translated as CASSEGSGNTIYF.

There are a few counts of this clonotype. J is TRBJ1-2 and V is TRBV6-1, with 8 bases fitting TRBD1. Trimming cost V 2 bases and J 5 bases; bases outside gene matches: 7. This CDR3 spans 15 amino acids. CDR1 and CDR2 (germline): MNHNS, SASEGT. The CDR3 sequence: CASSETTGGSYGYTF. CDR3 coding DNA: TGTGCCAGCAGTGAAACAACAGGGGGTTCGTATGGCTACACCTTC.

This clonotype was counted a few times. This sequence joins TRBV19 and TRBJ1-2, with D unclear. This CDR3 contains 13 residues. Per the germline V gene, CDR1 is LNHDA and CDR2 is SQIVND (reference sequence). Trimming stripped 6 bases from V and 7 bases from J, with 15 bases between. CDR3 region: CASRNLAGFGYTF. CDR3 nucleotides: TGTGCCAGTAGAAACCTCGCGGGCTTTGGCTACACCTTC. Looking up the rest from reference TRBV19 and TRBJ1-2 gives the full variable domain: DGGITQSPKYLFRKEGQNVTLSCEQNLNHDAMYWYRQDPGQGLRLIYYSQIVNDFQKGDIAEGYSVSREKKESFPLTVTSAQKNPTAFYLCASRNLAGFGYTFGSGTRLTVV.

This clonotype was recorded a few times. The chain is built from TRBV21-1 and TRBJ2-7. TRBV21-1 is a recognized pseudogene. The CDR3 has 14 amino acids. The CDR3 DNA sequence: TGTGCCAGCAGCAAAGTGGTACCACTCTACGAGCAGTACTTC. It codes for CASSKVVPLYEQYF.

This clonotype was seen only a few times. This chain uses TRBV9 with TRBJ1-6, with D unresolved. V was clipped by 5 bases and J by 0 bases, with 12 bases between them. The germline V gene has CDR1 SGDLS and CDR2 YYNGEE. CDR3 size: 16 residues. As DNA, the CDR3 is TGTGCCAGCAGTGAGATGGGGAGCTCCTATAATTCACCCCTCCACTTT. This translates into CASSEMGSSYNSPLHF.

This sequence joins TRBV10-3 and TRBJ1-5; D unresolved. Germline-derived CDR1 and CDR2 are ENHRY and SYGVKD. This CDR3 contains 15 residues. Trimming took off 7 bases at V and 0 bases at J, with 13 bases between the two ends. The CDR3 sequence is CAITAAGNSNQPQHF. CDR3 DNA: TGTGCCATCACAGCGGCAGGTAATAGCAATCAGCCCCAGCATTTT.